A single sample gave rise to the 20 T cell receptor beta chains below, sequenced in a study of blood T cell repertoires in COVID-19 (dated by TCRdb to about 2020). The method behind the library was the immunoSEQ multiplex PCR assay. TCRdb took over this immuneACCESS table, retaining in-frame rearrangements with V and J assigned. Such tables are incomplete; in checked studies, under half of the missing clones stem from an unresolved V gene, and the remainder is unexplained. The sample includes some 270,000 clones, with about four fifths observed a single time. Jointly, the top ten make up approximately 14% of the sample. The sample was peripheral blood. These receptors came from an older person with COVID-19, enrolled during active disease.

The rearrangement uses TRBV5-4 and TRBJ1-1; no reliable D call. Germline CDR1 reads SGHNT; CDR2 reads YYREEE (reference sequence). Trimming pared 3 bases from V and 0 bases from J, leaving 6 bases between. The CDR3 is 13 residues long. The CDR3 DNA follows: TGTGCCAGCAGCTCGTCCCTGAACACTGAAGCTTTCTTT. It is translated as CASSSSLNTEAFF.

CDR3 loop: CASSVRTSGTGELFF. The CDR3 DNA reads TGTGCCAGCAGCGTACGGACTAGCGGCACCGGGGAGCTGTTTTTT. J is TRBJ2-2 and V is TRBV7-6; TRBD2 aligns across 10 bases. Germline CDR1 SGHVS, CDR2 FNYEAQ. V lost 5 bases, J lost 4 bases, and 4 bases stayed unmatched. The CDR3 is 15 amino acids.

A few counts support this clone. The CDR3 loop reads CASSARQGPRTDTQYF. The CDR3, as DNA: TGTGCCAGCAGCGCCCGACAGGGTCCCCGCACAGATACGCAGTATTTT. This chain connects TRBV9 to TRBJ2-3; TRBD1 aligns across 7 bases. Trimming took 3 bases from V and 1 from J; bases not matched to a gene: 8. This CDR3 is 16 amino acids long. Germline V CDR1 and CDR2: SGDLS, YYNGEE.

This clone was seen just once. The chain's CDR3 is CASSRGQGIDTQYF. The CDR3, as DNA: TGTGCCAGTAGCAGGGGACAGGGGATAGATACGCAGTATTTT. The chain carries TRBV19 and TRBJ2-3; 10 bases are shared with TRBD1. The CDR3 covers 14 residues. V was clipped by 6 bases and J by 5 bases; unmatched bases: 5. Germline CDR1 and CDR2: LNHDA and SQIVND (reference sequence).

The V and J genes are TRBV19 and TRBJ1-6; D gene unclear. The V gene's germline CDR1 is LNHDA and CDR2 SQIVND (reference sequence). The CDR3 extends over 19 amino acids. With 5 bases removed from V and 0 bases from J, the gap between germline ends came to 20 bases. CDR3 loop: CASSQFGGTSSSYNSPLHF. In DNA, the CDR3 is TGTGCCAGTAGTCAGTTCGGCGGCACTTCGAGCTCCTATAATTCACCCCTCCACTTT.

The chain is built from TRBV6-5 and TRBJ2-1, with D maybe TRBD2 (5 bases). V shed 2 bases and J shed 1 base, with 6 bases lying between them. The germline CDR1 and CDR2 sequences are MNHEY and SVGAGI. CDR3 size: 14 residues. Here the CDR3 reads CASSYRGSYNEQFF. The DNA for the CDR3 is TGTGCCAGCAGTTACCGGGGTTCCTACAATGAGCAGTTCTTC.

The gene calls are TRBV10-3 and TRBJ2-5, with D possibly TRBD1 on 7 matching bases. Germline CDR1 ENHRY, CDR2 SYGVKD. This CDR3 contains 15 residues. With 6 bases removed from V and 5 bases from J, the gap between germline ends came to 19 bases. CDR3 sequence reads: CAIRAAEGAGETQYF. The CDR3 nucleotides are TGTGCCATCAGGGCGGCGGAGGGGGCCGGGGAGACCCAGTACTTC.

The chain joins TRBV4-3 to TRBJ2-3, with a weak D call TRBD2 (5 bases). This CDR3 is 16 amino acids long. Germline CDR1 is LGHNA and CDR2 is YSLEER. The germline V and J ends were trimmed by 4 bases and 4 bases, with 18 bases remaining between them. CDR3: CASSRKPETGADTQYF. CDR3 DNA sequence: TGCGCCAGCAGCCGCAAACCCGAAACCGGGGCAGATACGCAGTATTTT.

V and J are TRBV2 and TRBJ1-2; D uncertain. This CDR3 contains 14 residues. Germline V gene data show CDR1 as SNHLY and CDR2 as FYNNEI. Trimming cost V 6 bases and J 3 bases, with 14 bases left between them. This CDR3 reads CASSNLDGYYGYTF. CDR3 DNA sequence: TGTGCCAGCAGCAACCTTGACGGGTACTATGGCTACACCTTC.

This chain joins TRBV7-8 and TRBJ1-1; 7 positions agree with TRBD1. V shed 5 bases, J shed 4 bases, and the junction held 13 bases outside the gene matches. The CDR3 is made up of 16 amino acids. Germline V CDR1 and CDR2: SGHVS, FQNEAQ. The CDR3 DNA is TGTGCCAGCAGCCGACCGTCGACAGGGAGGAGCACTGAAGCTTTCTTT. Encoded protein: CASSRPSTGRSTEAFF.

The chain has TRBV19 and TRBJ1-2; D gene unclear. From germline, CDR1 is LNHDA and CDR2 SQIVND (reference sequence). V was trimmed by 1 base and J by 8 bases, leaving 20 bases between them. The CDR3 covers 16 residues. CDR3 bases: TGTGCCAGTAGTATAGCCTCCTGGGTGGCGGAGGGCGGCTACACCTTC. Protein product: CASSIASWVAEGGYTF.

This clone was counted once. This sequence joins TRBV29-1 and TRBJ2-5, with D perhaps TRBD1 (6 bases). Germline V gene data show CDR1 as SQVTM and CDR2 as ANQGSEA. V was trimmed by 8 bases and J by 1 base, leaving 11 bases between them. The CDR3 runs to 12 residues. The CDR3 DNA reads as TGCAGCATGGACAGCAGCCAAGAGACCCAGTACTTC. Its protein product is CSMDSSQETQYF.

CDR3 nucleotides: TGTGCCAGCAGTGAAGTAAGGGGCTCCTACAATGAGCAGTTCTTC. It specifies CASSEVRGSYNEQFF. The gene calls are TRBV2 and TRBJ2-1; a weak D match, TRBD1 (5 bases). The CDR3 covers 15 residues. The ends were cut back, 1 base at V and 0 bases at J, with 7 bases in the middle. The germline gives CDR1 SNHLY, CDR2 FYNNEI.

The gene calls are TRBV28 and TRBJ1-2; 7 bases line up with TRBD1. The junction had 6 bases not matched to a gene; V was cut back by 6 bases and J by 2 bases. CDR3 length: 14 residues. Germline values: CDR1 MDHEN, CDR2 SYDVKM. The CDR3 loop is CASRPIQGNYGYTF. In DNA, the CDR3 is TGTGCCAGCAGACCGATACAGGGGAACTATGGCTACACCTTC.

This clone came up once. J is TRBJ2-2 and V is TRBV5-1; D gene ambiguous. V was pared by 4 bases and J by 5 bases, with 9 bases between. Germline lookup yields CDR1 SGHRS and CDR2 YFSETQ. The CDR3 runs to 13 residues. DNA for the CDR3: TGCGCCAGCAGCCCCCTCGGGACCGGGGAGCTGTTTTTT. Amino acids: CASSPLGTGELFF.

V is TRBV10-1 and J is TRBJ1-1; 9 nucleotides agree with TRBD1. The junction had 14 bases not matched to a gene; V was cut back by 8 bases and J by 1 base. This CDR3 region has 17 residues. Germline V gene lookup returns CDR1 WNHNN and CDR2 SYGVQD (reference sequence). CDR3 protein: CASARPGQGPWNTEAFF. Here the CDR3 DNA reads TGCGCCAGCGCTAGGCCGGGACAGGGCCCCTGGAACACTGAAGCTTTCTTT.

This rearrangement joins TRBV6-2 or TRBV6-3 to TRBJ1-1; 7 bases are shared with TRBD1. Germline lookup yields CDR1 MNHEY and CDR2 SVGEGT. The CDR3 runs to 14 residues. Unmatched junction bases numbered 7, after V lost 5 bases and J lost 4 bases. The CDR3 coding sequence is TGTGCCAGCAGTACGACAGGGCCGAGCACTGAAGCTTTCTTT. Its protein is CASSTTGPSTEAFF.

The sample holds one count of this clone. The J gene is TRBJ2-5, the V gene TRBV14; D unresolved. Germline-derived CDR1 and CDR2 are SGHDN and FVKESK. The V end was cut by 4 bases, the J end by 3 bases, with 9 bases between. The CDR3 contains 13 residues. CDR3 in amino acids: CASSRLTEETQYF. CDR3 coding DNA: TGTGCCAGCAGCCGTCTTACTGAAGAGACCCAGTACTTC.

The rearrangement uses TRBV6-4 and TRBJ1-6, with 11 bases lining up with TRBD1. Unmatched junction bases numbered 4, after V lost 4 bases and J lost 8 bases. This CDR3 is 15 amino acids long. Per germline, CDR1 MRHNA and CDR2 SNTAGT. The CDR3 loop is CASSARTGGDSPLHF. Here the CDR3 DNA reads TGTGCCAGCAGTGCAAGGACAGGGGGCGATTCACCCCTCCACTTT.

Regarding this clone: No conserved phenylalanine or tryptophan is present at the end of the CDR3, so a read error is the likely explanation. The DNA is left out, because the CDR3 cannot be placed on it with certainty; the CDR3 is given as TCRdb lists it. The chain links TRBV6-2 or TRBV6-3 to TRBJ2-7; TRBD1 is the table's D call and was not checked against the DNA. CDR1 is MNHEY, CDR2 SVGEGT, per germline. The CDR3 is 12 residues long, ends included. CDR3 protein: CASSDRDKLPIH.